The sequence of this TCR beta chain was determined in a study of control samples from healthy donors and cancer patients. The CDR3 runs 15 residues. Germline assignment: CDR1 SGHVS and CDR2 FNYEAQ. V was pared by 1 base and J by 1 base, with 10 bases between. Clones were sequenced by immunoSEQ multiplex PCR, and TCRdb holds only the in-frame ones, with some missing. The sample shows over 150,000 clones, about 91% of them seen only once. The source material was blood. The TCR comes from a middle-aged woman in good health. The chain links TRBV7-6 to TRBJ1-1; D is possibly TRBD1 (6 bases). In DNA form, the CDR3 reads TGTGCCAGCAGCTTAGGGGCAGGGGAGAACACTGAAGCTTTCTTT. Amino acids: CASSLGAGENTEAFF.